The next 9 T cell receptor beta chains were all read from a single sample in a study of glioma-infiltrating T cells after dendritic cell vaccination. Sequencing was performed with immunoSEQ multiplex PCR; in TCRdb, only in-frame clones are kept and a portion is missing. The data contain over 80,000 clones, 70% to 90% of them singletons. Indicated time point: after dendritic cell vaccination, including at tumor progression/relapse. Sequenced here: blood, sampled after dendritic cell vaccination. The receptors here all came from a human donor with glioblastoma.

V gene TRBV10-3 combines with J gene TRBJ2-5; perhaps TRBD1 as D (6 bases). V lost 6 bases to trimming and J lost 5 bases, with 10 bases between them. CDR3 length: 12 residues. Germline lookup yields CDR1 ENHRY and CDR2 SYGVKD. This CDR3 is CAISDRWETQYF. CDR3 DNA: TGTGCCATCAGCGACAGGTGGGAGACCCAGTACTTC.

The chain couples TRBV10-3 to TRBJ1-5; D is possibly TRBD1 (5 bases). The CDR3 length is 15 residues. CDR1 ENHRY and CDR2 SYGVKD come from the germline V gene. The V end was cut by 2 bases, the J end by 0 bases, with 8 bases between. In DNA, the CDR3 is TGTGCCATCAGTGAGAGACAGAATAGCAATCAGCCCCAGCATTTT. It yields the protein CAISERQNSNQPQHF.

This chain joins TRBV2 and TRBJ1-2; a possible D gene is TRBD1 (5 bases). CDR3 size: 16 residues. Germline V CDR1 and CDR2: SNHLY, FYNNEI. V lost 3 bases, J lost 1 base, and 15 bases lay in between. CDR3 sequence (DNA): TGTGCCAGCAGTGACCTGAGGGGACTGCTTAACTATGGCTACACCTTC. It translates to CASSDLRGLLNYGYTF.

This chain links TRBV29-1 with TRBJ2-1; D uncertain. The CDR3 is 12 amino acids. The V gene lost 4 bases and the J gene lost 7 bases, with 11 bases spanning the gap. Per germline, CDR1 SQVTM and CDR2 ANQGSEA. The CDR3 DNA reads TGCAGCGTTGGGTATACAGAGAATGAGCAGTTCTTC. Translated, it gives CSVGYTENEQFF.

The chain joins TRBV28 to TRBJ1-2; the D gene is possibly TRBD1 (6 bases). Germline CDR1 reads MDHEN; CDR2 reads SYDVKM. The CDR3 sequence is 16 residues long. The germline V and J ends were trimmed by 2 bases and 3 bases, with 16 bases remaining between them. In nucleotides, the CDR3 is TGTGCCAGCAGTTTACACAGGGCGGGCTTGGACTATGGCTACACCTTC. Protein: CASSLHRAGLDYGYTF.

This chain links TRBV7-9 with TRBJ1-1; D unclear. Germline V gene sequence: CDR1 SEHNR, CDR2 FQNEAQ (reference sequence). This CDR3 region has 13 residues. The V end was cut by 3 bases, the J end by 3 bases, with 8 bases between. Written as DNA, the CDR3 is TGTGCCAGCAGCTTTAGCGGGGACACTGAAGCTTTCTTT. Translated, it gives CASSFSGDTEAFF.

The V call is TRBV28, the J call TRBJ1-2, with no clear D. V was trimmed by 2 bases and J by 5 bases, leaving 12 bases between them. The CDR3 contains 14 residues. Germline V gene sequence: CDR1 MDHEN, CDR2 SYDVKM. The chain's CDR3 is CASSLAGLGYGYTF. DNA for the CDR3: TGTGCCAGCAGTTTAGCGGGCTTAGGATATGGCTACACCTTC.

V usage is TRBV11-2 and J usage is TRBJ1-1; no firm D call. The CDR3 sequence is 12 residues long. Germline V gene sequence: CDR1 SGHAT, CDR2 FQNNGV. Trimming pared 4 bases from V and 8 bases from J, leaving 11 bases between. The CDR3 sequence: CASSYRSLEAFF. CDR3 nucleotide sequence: TGTGCCAGCAGCTATAGATCATTAGAAGCTTTCTTT. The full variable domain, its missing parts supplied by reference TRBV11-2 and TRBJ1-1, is EAGVAQSPRYKIIEKRQSVAFWCNPISGHATLYWYQQILGQGPKLLIQFQNNGVVDDSQLPKDRFSAERLKGVDSTLKIQPAKLEDSAVYLCASSYRSLEAFFGQGTRLTVV.

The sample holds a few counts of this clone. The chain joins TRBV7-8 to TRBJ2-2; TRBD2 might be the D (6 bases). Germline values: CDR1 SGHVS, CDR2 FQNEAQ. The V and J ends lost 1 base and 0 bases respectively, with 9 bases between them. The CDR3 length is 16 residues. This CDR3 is CASSLEGLANTGELFF. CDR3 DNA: TGTGCCAGCAGCTTAGAGGGACTCGCGAACACCGGGGAGCTGTTTTTT.